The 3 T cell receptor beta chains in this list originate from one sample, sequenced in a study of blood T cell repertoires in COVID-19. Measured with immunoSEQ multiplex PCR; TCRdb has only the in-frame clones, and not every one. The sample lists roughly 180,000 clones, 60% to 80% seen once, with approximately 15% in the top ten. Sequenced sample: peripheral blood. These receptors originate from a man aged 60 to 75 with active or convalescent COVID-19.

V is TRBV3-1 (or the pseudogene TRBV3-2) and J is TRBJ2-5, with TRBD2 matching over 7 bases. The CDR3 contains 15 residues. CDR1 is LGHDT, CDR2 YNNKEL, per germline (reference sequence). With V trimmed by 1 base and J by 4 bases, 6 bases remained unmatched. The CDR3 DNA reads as TGTGCCAGCAGCCAAGGGGGGGGTCTTAGAGAGACCCAGTACTTC. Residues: CASSQGGGLRETQYF.

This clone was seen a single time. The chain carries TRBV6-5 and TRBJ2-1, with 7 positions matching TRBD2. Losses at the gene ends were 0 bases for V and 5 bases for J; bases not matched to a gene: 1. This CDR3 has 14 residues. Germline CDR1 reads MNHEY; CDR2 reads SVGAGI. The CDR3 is CASSYSSGNNEQFF. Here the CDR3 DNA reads TGTGCCAGCAGTTACTCGAGCGGGAACAATGAGCAGTTCTTC.

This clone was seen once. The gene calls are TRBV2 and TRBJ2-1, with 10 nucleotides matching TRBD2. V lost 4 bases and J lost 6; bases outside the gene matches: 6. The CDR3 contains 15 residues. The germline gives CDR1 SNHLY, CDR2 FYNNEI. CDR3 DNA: TGTGCCAGCAGTGTAGGGCTAGCGGGGGTCAATGAGCAGTTCTTC. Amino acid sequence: CASSVGLAGVNEQFF.